This T cell receptor (beta chain) was sequenced for a study of PD-1 blockade in classical Hodgkin lymphoma. Time point denoted: cycle 4 day 1 (C4D1), after five to seven weeks of nivolumab. Brentuximab vedotin exposure varied, and every patient relapsed after autologous stem cell transplantation. CDR1 is SGHTS and CDR2 is YDEGEE in the germline V gene. With 1 base removed from V and 1 base from J, the gap between germline ends came to 14 bases. This CDR3 contains 16 residues. Assay: immunoSEQ multiplex PCR; the TCRdb copy retains only in-frame clones and omits some. The data hold roughly 50,000 clones, with about 89% observed a single time.

The source is a human donor with classical Hodgkin lymphoma. Sequencing was performed on peripheral blood mononuclear cells (PBMCs), taken before the fourth cycle of nivolumab. V gene TRBV5-8 combines with J gene TRBJ2-5; a weak D match, TRBD1 (6 bases). The CDR3 reads CASSLLLGQLQETQYF. CDR3 DNA sequence: TGTGCCAGCAGCTTGCTCCTCGGACAGCTCCAAGAGACCCAGTACTTC.